The 30 T cell receptor beta chains listed next were all sequenced from one sample in a study of response to subunit inactivated influenza vaccine. TCRdb ran MiXCR on the RT-PCR reads and lists one entry per CDR3 protein. Of 500,000 to 600,000 distinct CDR3 sequences in the sample, 12% to 15% were seen once. The sequences come from PBMCs from blood, collected 11 to 12 days after vaccination. Source of these receptors: a man aged 50-60 years who received an inactivated influenza vaccine.

The chain employs TRBV28 and TRBJ2-3; TRBD1 or TRBD2 may be the D gene (6 bases each). V was shortened by 5 bases and J by 1 base, with 10 bases between the two germline ends. Looked up from germline, CDR1 is MDHEN and CDR2 is SYDVKM. The CDR3 is 14 residues long. The CDR3 DNA reads as TGTGCCAGCAGTAACAGGGAGGGCACAGATACGCAGTATTTT. Translating it yields CASSNREGTDTQYF.

The V and J genes are TRBV21-1 and TRBJ1-4; the table assigns TRBD1, which was not confirmed against the DNA. TRBV21-1 is labeled a pseudogene. The CDR3 extends over 16 amino acids. The CDR3 coding sequence is TGTGCCAGCAGCCCCGGGGACAGGGGGCGGAGTGAAAAACTGTTTTTT. It encodes CASSPGDRGRSEKLFF.

This clonotype has more than one count but fewer than ten. V gene TRBV7-9 combines with J gene TRBJ2-1; the match to TRBD1 covers 9 bases. With 5 bases clipped from V and 8 bases from J, the junction kept 7 bases outside the gene matches. Germline loops: CDR1 SEHNR, CDR2 FQNEAQ (reference sequence). The CDR3 is 14 amino acids. Written as DNA, the CDR3 is TGTGCCAGCAGCCTAGGGACAGGGAGGCATGAGCAGTTCTTC. Translating it yields CASSLGTGRHEQFF.

V is TRBV15 and J is TRBJ2-7; D is perhaps TRBD1 (6 bases). This CDR3 region has 14 residues. Germline assignment: CDR1 LNHNV and CDR2 YYDKDF (reference sequence). Trimming shortened V by 2 bases and J by 5 bases, and 13 bases separated the two germline ends. Here the CDR3 reads CATSRSPQGDEQYF. As DNA, the CDR3 is TGTGCCACCAGCAGAAGCCCACAGGGTGACGAGCAGTACTTC.

The chain employs TRBV2 and TRBJ2-7; D is uncertain. Trimming cost V 0 bases and J 2 bases, with 11 bases left between them. The CDR3 totals 15 residues. CDR1 is SNHLY, CDR2 FYNNEI, per germline. The CDR3: CASSEARGVAYEQYF. In DNA, the CDR3 is TGTGCCAGCAGTGAAGCGAGAGGAGTGGCCTACGAGCAGTACTTC.

This clonotype was seen only a few times. The rearrangement joins TRBV6-2 or TRBV6-3 to TRBJ2-7, with D perhaps matching TRBD1 (5 bases). Trimming removed 2 bases at V and 0 bases at J, with 8 bases between. The CDR3 extends over 14 amino acids. CDR1 and CDR2 (germline): MNHEY, SVGEGT. CDR3 protein: CASSYLDTSYEQYF. The CDR3 nucleotides read TGTGCCAGCAGTTACCTGGACACCTCCTACGAGCAGTACTTC.

V and J are TRBV5-1 and TRBJ2-4, with a tentative D call TRBD1 (6 bases). V was shortened by 4 bases and J by 12 bases, with 11 bases between the two germline ends. Per germline, CDR1 SGHRS and CDR2 YFSETQ. The CDR3 is made up of 11 amino acids. The CDR3 DNA reads as TGCGCCAGCAGCCCTGGCAGGGGTCAGTACTTC. It yields the protein CASSPGRGQYF.

As to this clonotype: Germline and junction disagree at one end, which may indicate a read error. The chain recombines TRBV29-1 with TRBJ1-1, with TRBD1 as a possible D gene (6 bases). Germline lookup yields CDR1 SQVTM and CDR2 ANQGSEA. The CDR3 contains 10 residues. CDR3 DNA: TGCAGCGTGAACAGGGTCGACGCTTACTTT. This translates into CSVNRVDAYF.

The V gene is TRBV12-3 or TRBV12-4, the J gene TRBJ2-7, with D possibly TRBD1 on 6 matching bases. Trimming shortened V by 0 bases and J by 6 bases, and 12 bases separated the two germline ends. This CDR3 is built from 14 residues. The CDR3 protein is CASSLALTGFEQYF. As DNA, the CDR3 is TGTGCCAGCAGTTTAGCCCTGACAGGATTCGAGCAGTACTTC.

This clonotype was seen at least ten times. This chain links TRBV3-1 with TRBJ2-1, with a weak D call TRBD1 (5 bases). CDR3 length: 13 amino acids. Per the germline V gene, CDR1 is LGHDT and CDR2 is YNNKEL (reference sequence). The ends were cut back, 4 bases at V and 2 bases at J, with 6 bases in the middle. CDR3 coding DNA: TGTGCCAGCAGCCCGGACACCTACAATGAGCAGTTCTTC. It encodes CASSPDTYNEQFF.

The V and J genes are TRBV5-1 and TRBJ2-3; the match to TRBD1 covers 7 bases. This CDR3 has 16 amino acids. Germline CDR1 reads SGHRS; CDR2 reads YFSETQ. V was clipped by 4 bases and J by 1 base; unmatched bases: 9. The CDR3 loop is CASSLEPTGGTDTQYF. CDR3 nucleotide sequence: TGCGCCAGCAGCCTTGAGCCCACAGGGGGCACAGATACGCAGTATTTT.

This clonotype has a handful of counts. The genes are TRBV6-2 or TRBV6-3 and TRBJ2-5; unclear D gene. Germline V gives CDR1 MNHEY, CDR2 SVGEGT. The V gene lost 5 bases and the J gene lost 5 bases, with 9 bases spanning the gap. There are 12 residues in the CDR3. This CDR3 is CASSQMVETQYF. The CDR3 DNA follows: TGTGCCAGCAGTCAAATGGTCGAGACCCAGTACTTC.

The chain uses TRBV6-2 or TRBV6-3 and TRBJ1-1; unclear D gene. Germline V gene sequence: CDR1 MNHEY, CDR2 SVGEGT. The CDR3 covers 15 residues. Trimming shortened V by 2 bases and J by 1 base, and 11 bases separated the two germline ends. In DNA, the CDR3 is TGTGCCAGCAGTTACACCCCCGGGTGGAACACTGAAGCTTTCTTT. The encoded protein is CASSYTPGWNTEAFF.

This clonotype showed up just a few times. The chain uses TRBV11-1 and TRBJ2-1, with 15 bases lining up with TRBD2. In germline, CDR1 is SGHAT, CDR2 FQDESV (reference sequence). This CDR3 region has 21 residues. J was trimmed by 0 bases and V by 5 bases; bases with no gene match: 14. DNA for the CDR3: TGTGCCAGCAGCCTGGGACTAGCGGGGGGAAGCCCGAGACCCTCCTACAATGAGCAGTTCTTC. As protein: CASSLGLAGGSPRPSYNEQFF.

This clonotype was counted a few times. V and J are TRBV7-2 and TRBJ2-2, with D possibly being TRBD1 or TRBD2 (6 bases each). Germline V gives CDR1 SGHTA, CDR2 FQGNSA. CDR3 size: 16 residues. Trimming took off 1 base at V and 0 bases at J, with 9 bases between the two ends. The CDR3 sequence: CASSLGGGSNTGELFF. The CDR3 DNA reads TGTGCCAGCAGCTTAGGAGGGGGGTCGAACACCGGGGAGCTGTTTTTT.

The chain links TRBV28 to TRBJ1-5, with D possibly TRBD1 on 5 matching bases. Trimming shortened V by 3 bases and J by 4 bases, and 13 bases separated the two germline ends. This CDR3 spans 15 amino acids. Germline lookup yields CDR1 MDHEN and CDR2 SYDVKM. CDR3 in amino acids: CASSFPGGRNQPQHF. Written as DNA, the CDR3 is TGTGCCAGCAGTTTCCCCGGGGGGAGAAATCAGCCCCAGCATTTT.

This clonotype has ten or more counts. The chain links TRBV12-3 or TRBV12-4 to TRBJ2-5; TRBD2 matches at 9 bases. The V and J ends lost 3 bases and 2 bases, in that order; junction bases with no gene match: 1. The CDR3 totals 14 residues. The CDR3 DNA follows: TGTGCCAGCAGTTTCAGCGGGAGGCAAGAGACCCAGTACTTC. The encoded protein is CASSFSGRQETQYF.

J is TRBJ2-2 and V is TRBV6-1; the match to TRBD1 covers 11 bases. Germline V gene sequence: CDR1 MNHNS, CDR2 SASEGT. This CDR3 spans 15 amino acids. With V trimmed by 4 bases and J by 4 bases, 2 bases remained unmatched. The CDR3 sequence is CASSGTGGRTGELFF. The CDR3 region has the DNA TGTGCCAGCAGTGGGACAGGGGGCCGCACCGGGGAGCTGTTTTTT.

The V gene is TRBV6-1, the J gene TRBJ2-1; D is undetermined. V dropped 6 bases and J dropped 7 bases, with 16 bases sitting between them. This CDR3 region has 14 residues. The V gene's germline CDR1 is MNHNS and CDR2 SASEGT. CDR3: CASSPPTRTNEQFF. Written as DNA, the CDR3 is TGTGCCAGCAGCCCCCCAACTCGGACGAATGAGCAGTTCTTC.

At least ten counts were recorded for this clonotype. J is TRBJ2-5 and V is TRBV12-3 or TRBV12-4; D call uncertain. V was trimmed by 4 bases and J by 1 base, leaving 4 bases between them. This CDR3 is built from 12 residues. CDR3 nucleotide sequence: TGTGCCAGCAGTTGGACCCAAGAGACCCAGTACTTC. As protein: CASSWTQETQYF.

This chain uses TRBV7-9 with TRBJ2-5; D is perhaps TRBD2 (6 bases). The CDR3 consists of 15 residues. Trimming took off 5 bases at V and 4 bases at J, with 17 bases between the two ends. CDR1 is SEHNR, CDR2 FQNEAQ, per germline (reference sequence). This chain's CDR3 is CASSPRALAIETQYF. The CDR3 DNA reads as TGTGCCAGCAGCCCACGGGCCCTAGCGATAGAGACCCAGTACTTC.

This clonotype was seen ten or more times. The chain combines TRBV5-6 with TRBJ2-1; D uncertain. The CDR3 is made up of 14 amino acids. V was trimmed by 0 bases and J by 8 bases, leaving 12 bases between them. CDR1 and CDR2 from the germline V gene are SGHDT and YYEEEE. The CDR3 DNA is TGTGCCAGCAGCTTGGTCTACAAGCGCGATGAGCAGTTCTTC. Protein: CASSLVYKRDEQFF.

In this sample, this clonotype turned up a few times. The genes are TRBV10-3 and TRBJ2-6, with 7 bases that match TRBD1. The V and J ends lost 3 bases and 2 bases, in that order; junction bases with no gene match: 10. CDR3 length: 18 amino acids. Germline V gene lookup returns CDR1 ENHRY and CDR2 SYGVKD. The CDR3 nucleotides read TGTGCCATCAGTGATCGGCCGGCAGGGGGTGCTGGGGCCAACGTCCTGACTTTC. Amino acids: CAISDRPAGGAGANVLTF.

This clonotype was observed at least ten times. V is TRBV6-5 and J is TRBJ2-7; tentative D call: TRBD2 (5 bases). The germline V and J ends were trimmed by 0 bases and 1 base, with 16 bases remaining between them. Looked up from germline, CDR1 is MNHEY and CDR2 is SVGAGI. The CDR3 consists of 17 residues. The chain's CDR3 is CASSYSISRGFSYEQYF. The DNA of the CDR3 is TGTGCCAGCAGTTACTCGATAAGTAGAGGGTTTTCCTACGAGCAGTACTTC.

The table lists this clonotype with a few counts. The rearrangement uses TRBV28 and TRBJ1-3; 8 nucleotides align to TRBD1. The germline V gene encodes CDR1 MDHEN and CDR2 SYDVKM. The ends lost 8 bases at V and 2 bases at J; junction bases unmatched: 2. The CDR3 contains 13 residues. In DNA form, the CDR3 reads TGTGCCAGCGACAGGGGCCCTGGAAACACCATATATTTT. It encodes CASDRGPGNTIYF.

The genes are TRBV12-3 or TRBV12-4 and TRBJ2-2; D gene unclear. CDR3 size: 16 residues. The V and J ends lost 3 bases and 0 bases respectively, with 11 bases between them. CDR3 region: CASSFGKKANTGELFF. CDR3 coding DNA: TGTGCCAGCAGTTTTGGGAAAAAAGCGAACACCGGGGAGCTGTTTTTT.

Many counts were recorded for this clonotype. The chain is built from TRBV3-1 and TRBJ1-5; D unclear. This CDR3 contains 14 residues. V dropped 0 bases and J dropped 4 bases, with 7 bases sitting between them. CDR1 is LGHDT, CDR2 YNNKEL, per germline (reference sequence). The CDR3 DNA reads TGTGCCAGCAGCCAAGAAGTACGGAATCAGCCCCAGCATTTT. This encodes CASSQEVRNQPQHF.

The gene calls are TRBV7-3 and TRBJ2-3; 7 bases are a match to TRBD1. Germline assignment: CDR1 SGHTA and CDR2 FQGTGA. J gave up 10 bases and V 5 bases, and 12 bases lay outside the gene matches. CDR3 length: 14 residues. In nucleotides, the CDR3 is TGTGCCAGCAGCCAGGGGCACAGGGGACAGCCGCAGTATTTT. It translates to CASSQGHRGQPQYF.

This clonotype came up a few times. V usage is TRBV11-1 and J usage is TRBJ2-3, with D unclear. In germline, CDR1 is SGHAT, CDR2 FQDESV (reference sequence). The ends were cut back, 5 bases at V and 0 bases at J, with 18 bases in the middle. This CDR3 spans 17 amino acids. The CDR3, as DNA: TGTGCCAGCAGCCGCACCGGCCCTCGGATTAGCACAGATACGCAGTATTTT. It translates to CASSRTGPRISTDTQYF.

The chain recombines TRBV25-1 with TRBJ2-5; 11 nucleotides line up with TRBD2. Looked up from germline, CDR1 is MGHDK and CDR2 is SYGVNS. The CDR3 runs to 15 residues. Trimming removed 4 bases from V and 5 bases from J; junction bases left unmatched: 6. In DNA form, the CDR3 reads TGTGCCAGCAGTGTTGTAGCGGGAGGGCCGGAGACCCAGTACTTC. This encodes CASSVVAGGPETQYF.